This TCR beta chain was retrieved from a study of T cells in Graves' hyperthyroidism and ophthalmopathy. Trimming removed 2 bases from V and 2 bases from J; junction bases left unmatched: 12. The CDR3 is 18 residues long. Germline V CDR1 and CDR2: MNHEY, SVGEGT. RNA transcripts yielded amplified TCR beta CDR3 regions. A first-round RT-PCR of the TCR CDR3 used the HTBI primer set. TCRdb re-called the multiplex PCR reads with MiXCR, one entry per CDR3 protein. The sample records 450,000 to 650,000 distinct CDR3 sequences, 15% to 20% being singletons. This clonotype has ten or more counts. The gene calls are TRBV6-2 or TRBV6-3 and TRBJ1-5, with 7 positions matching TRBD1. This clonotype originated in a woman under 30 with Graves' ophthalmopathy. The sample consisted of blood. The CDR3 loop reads CASSYPGGETWGNQPQHF. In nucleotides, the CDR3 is TGTGCCAGCAGTTACCCAGGGGGAGAAACTTGGGGCAATCAGCCCCAGCATTTT.